This is a list of T cell receptor beta chains from one sample in a study of blood T cell repertoires in COVID-19. The assay was immunoSEQ multiplex PCR, and TCRdb's table has in-frame clones only and misses some. The data show 95,000 to 150,000 clones, roughly 90% seen once. Sequenced: peripheral blood. Every receptor here comes from a man aged 50-59 years with COVID-19, enrolled during active disease. Each CDR3 is given with its conserved first and last residue. The order of the fields is J gene, V gene, clone size, D gene, CDR3 protein, CDR3 DNA. The D gene is left open where the match is weak. Clone size is given for some rows only: seen once, a few or many times, or a class if the clone is expanded.

>TRBJ2-3|TRBV6-2/TRBV6-3|.|.
CASTPGDRTTDTQYF
TGTGCCAGCACCCCAGGAGACAGGACCACAGATACGCAGTATTTT
>TRBJ1-2|TRBV5-1|.|TRBD1
CASSLDRGRGYGYTF
TGCGCCAGCAGCTTGGACAGGGGGCGTGGATATGGCTACACCTTC
>TRBJ2-7|TRBV19|.|TRBD1
CASSTTGGSYEQYF
TGTGCCAGTAGTACGACAGGGGGATCCTACGAGCAGTACTTC
>TRBJ2-1|TRBV5-4|.|.
CASSLQQSTEQFF
TGTGCCAGCAGCTTGCAACAGTCCACTGAGCAGTTCTTC
>TRBJ2-2|TRBV3-1/TRBV3-2|.|.
CASSLSGTNTGELFF
TGTGCCAGCAGCCTTAGCGGAACGAACACCGGGGAGCTGTTTTTT
>TRBJ2-7|TRBV18|.|.
CASSPRTDSYEQYF
TGTGCCAGCTCACCACGCACAGACTCCTACGAGCAGTACTTC
>TRBJ2-2|TRBV24-1|.|.
CATSDSPWGRVNTGELFF
TGTGCCACCAGTGATTCCCCCTGGGGCAGGGTGAACACCGGGGAGCTGTTTTTT
>TRBJ2-1|TRBV3-1/TRBV3-2|.|TRBD2
CASSPPGLAGREQFF
TGTGCCAGCAGCCCCCCGGGACTAGCGGGACGTGAGCAGTTCTTC
>TRBJ2-7|TRBV12-3/TRBV12-4|.|.
CASSLRDSYEQYF
TGTGCCAGCAGTTTGAGAGACTCCTACGAGCAGTACTTC
>TRBJ2-1|TRBV5-6|.|.
CASSLVGAYNEQFF
TGTGCCAGCAGCTTGGTAGGGGCCTACAATGAGCAGTTCTTC
>TRBJ2-5|TRBV5-6|.|TRBD1
CASSSGQGAETQYF
TGTGCCAGCAGCTCGGGACAGGGGGCTGAGACCCAGTACTTC
>TRBJ1-2|TRBV19|.|TRBD1
CASSIGQGYGYTF
TGTGCCAGTAGTATCGGACAGGGATATGGCTACACCTTC
>TRBJ1-2|TRBV24-1|.|TRBD1
CATSTGTGGGYTF
TGTGCCACCAGTACCGGGACAGGGGGTGGCTACACCTTC
>TRBJ2-5|TRBV18|few|TRBD1
CASSLTTGVGETQYF
TGTGCCAGCTCACTCACGACAGGGGTCGGTGAGACCCAGTACTTC
>TRBJ1-5|TRBV5-6|.|.
CASSRYTADFRGTQHF
TGTGCCAGCAGCCGTTATACCGCCGATTTTAGAGGAACCCAGCATTTT
>TRBJ2-1|TRBV7-2|.|TRBD2
CASTPSGRSSNEQFF
TGTGCCAGCACCCCTAGCGGGAGATCGAGCAATGAGCAGTTCTTC
>TRBJ2-3|TRBV30|.|TRBD2
CAWRARERGDTQYF
TGTGCCTGGAGAGCGAGGGAGCGGGGAGATACGCAGTATTTT
>TRBJ2-1|TRBV7-8|once|TRBD1
CASSLAGGRYNEQFF
TGTGCCAGCAGCTTAGCAGGGGGCCGTTACAATGAGCAGTTCTTC
>TRBJ1-5|TRBV18|.|.
CASSPAGQPQHF
TGTGCCAGCTCACCGGCGGGTCAGCCCCAGCATTTT
>TRBJ2-5|TRBV18|.|TRBD2
CASSPRLAGVEETQYF
TGTGCCAGCTCGCCACGACTAGCGGGAGTTGAGGAGACCCAGTACTTC
>TRBJ1-4|TRBV27|.|.
CASSPSRAENEKLFF
TGTGCCAGCAGTCCCTCCAGGGCGGAAAATGAAAAACTGTTTTTT
>TRBJ1-2|TRBV18|.|.
CASSPIRGYGYTF
TGTGCCAGCTCACCTATCAGGGGTTATGGCTACACCTTC
>TRBJ2-3|TRBV6-2/TRBV6-3|.|.
CASSPGTETDTQYF
TGTGCCAGCAGTCCCGGGACTGAAACAGATACGCAGTATTTT
>TRBJ1-3|TRBV15|.|.
CATSRVVGAAPGNTIYF
TGTGCCACCAGCAGAGTAGTGGGGGCGGCTCCTGGAAACACCATATATTTT
>TRBJ1-1|TRBV2|.|.
CAAYRNTEAFF
TGTGCCGCCTACAGGAACACTGAAGCTTTCTTT
>TRBJ1-2|TRBV6-5|.|.
CASSYDQRGYGYTF
TGTGCCAGCAGTTACGACCAACGGGGCTATGGCTACACCTTC